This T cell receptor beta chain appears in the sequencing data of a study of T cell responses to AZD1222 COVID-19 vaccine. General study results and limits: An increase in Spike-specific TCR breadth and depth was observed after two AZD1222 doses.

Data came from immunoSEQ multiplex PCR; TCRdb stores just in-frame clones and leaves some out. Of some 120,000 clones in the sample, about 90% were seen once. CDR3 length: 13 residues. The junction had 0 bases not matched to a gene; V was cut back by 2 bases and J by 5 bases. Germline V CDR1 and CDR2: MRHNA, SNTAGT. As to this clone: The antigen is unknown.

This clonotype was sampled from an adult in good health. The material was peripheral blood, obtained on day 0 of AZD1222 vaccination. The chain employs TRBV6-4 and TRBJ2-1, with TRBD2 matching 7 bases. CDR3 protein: CASSDGTNNEQFF. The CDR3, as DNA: TGTGCCAGCAGTGACGGGACTAACAATGAGCAGTTCTTC.